Sequencing of this T cell receptor beta chain was carried out in a study of radiotherapy plus CTLA-4 blockade in lung cancer. Study background: Objective responses arose in roughly 20% of patients, and 25% to 35% experienced disease control.

Notes on the study in general: TCR clones of tumor origin grew in blood after radiotherapy plus ipilimumab. Reportedly, early blood T cell clone dynamics best predicted response, with interferon-beta.

The CDR3 spans 17 residues. With 3 bases removed from V and 1 base from J, the gap between germline ends came to 17 bases. CDR1 and CDR2 from the germline V gene are LNHNV and YYDKDF (reference sequence). Method: immunoSEQ multiplex PCR; TCRdb's copy keeps in-frame clones and lacks some. Of about 32,000 clones in the sample, around 85% were seen once. To note about this clone: What it binds is unknown.

The V gene is TRBV15, the J gene TRBJ2-3; weak D call: TRBD2 (6 bases). This TCR was sampled from a human donor with non-small cell lung cancer who had stable disease on radiotherapy plus ipilimumab. This material consisted of peripheral blood, taken from a patient treated with radiotherapy plus ipilimumab. The CDR3: CATSRARGGSGTDTQYF. The CDR3 DNA reads as TGTGCCACCAGCAGGGCGCGGGGTGGGAGTGGCACAGATACGCAGTATTTT. The full variable domain, in which reference TRBV15 and TRBJ2-3 provide the parts outside the CDR3, is DAMVIQNPRYQVTQFGKPVTLSCSQTLNHNVMYWYQQKSSQAPKLLFHYYDKDFNNEADTPDNFQSRRPNTSFCFLDIRSPGLGDTAMYLCATSRARGGSGTDTQYFGPGTRLTVL.